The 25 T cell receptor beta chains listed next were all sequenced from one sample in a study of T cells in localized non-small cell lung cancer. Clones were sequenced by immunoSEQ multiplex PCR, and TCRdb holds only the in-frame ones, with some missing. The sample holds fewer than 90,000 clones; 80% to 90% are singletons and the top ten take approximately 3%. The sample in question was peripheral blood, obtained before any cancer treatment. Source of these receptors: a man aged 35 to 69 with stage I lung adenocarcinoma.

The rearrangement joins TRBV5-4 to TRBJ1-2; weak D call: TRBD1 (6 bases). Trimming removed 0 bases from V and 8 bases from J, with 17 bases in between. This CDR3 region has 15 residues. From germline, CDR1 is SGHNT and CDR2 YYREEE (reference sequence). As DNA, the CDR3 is TGTGCCAGCAGCTTGGGGACAAGGGGGAAGGAGGGCTACACCTTC. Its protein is CASSLGTRGKEGYTF. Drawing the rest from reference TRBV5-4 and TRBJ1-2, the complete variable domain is ETGVTQSPTHLIKTRGQQVTLRCSSQSGHNTVSWYQQALGQGPQFIFQYYREEENGRGNFPPRFSGLQFPNYSSELNVNALELDDSALYLCASSLGTRGKEGYTFGSGTRLTVV.

Written as DNA, the CDR3 is TGTGCCAGCAGTTTAAGTGTGGGTCAGGGGAACGGCTACACCTTC. Translation: CASSLSVGQGNGYTF. The J gene is TRBJ1-2, the V gene TRBV27; tentative D call: TRBD1 (6 bases). There are 15 residues in the CDR3. Germline assignment: CDR1 MNHEY and CDR2 SMNVEV (reference sequence). V lost 2 bases, J lost 8 bases, and 18 bases lay in between.

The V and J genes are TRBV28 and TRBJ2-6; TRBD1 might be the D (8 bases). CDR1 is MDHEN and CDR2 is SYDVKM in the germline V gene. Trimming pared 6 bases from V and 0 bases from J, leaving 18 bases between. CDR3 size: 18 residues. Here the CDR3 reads CASSHRGGPISGANVLTF. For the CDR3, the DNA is TGTGCCAGCAGCCACAGGGGGGGACCCATCTCTGGGGCCAACGTCCTGACTTTC. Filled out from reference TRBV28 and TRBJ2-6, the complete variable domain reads DVKVTQSSRYLVKRTGEKVFLECVQDMDHENMFWYRQDPGLGLRLIYFSYDVKMKEKGDIPEGYSVSREKKERFSLILESASTNQTSMYLCASSHRGGPISGANVLTFGAGSRLTVL.

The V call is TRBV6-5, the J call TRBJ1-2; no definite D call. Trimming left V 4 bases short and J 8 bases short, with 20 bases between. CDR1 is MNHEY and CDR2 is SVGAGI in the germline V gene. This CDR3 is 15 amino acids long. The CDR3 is CASSSEADGLRGYTF. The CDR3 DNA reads TGTGCCAGCAGTTCGGAGGCAGATGGGCTACGAGGCTACACCTTC.

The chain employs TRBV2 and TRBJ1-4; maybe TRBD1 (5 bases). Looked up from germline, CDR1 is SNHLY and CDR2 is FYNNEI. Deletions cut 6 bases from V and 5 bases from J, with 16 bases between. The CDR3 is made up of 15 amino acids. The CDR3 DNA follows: TGTGCCAGCAGGTACCAGGGCACAAAAAATGAAAAACTGTTTTTT. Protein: CASRYQGTKNEKLFF.

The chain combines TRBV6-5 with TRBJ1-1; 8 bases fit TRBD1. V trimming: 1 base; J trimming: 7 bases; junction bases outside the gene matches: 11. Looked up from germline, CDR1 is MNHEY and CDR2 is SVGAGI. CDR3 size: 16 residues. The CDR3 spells CASSYLTGEGKIEAFF. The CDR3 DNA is TGTGCCAGCAGTTACTTGACAGGGGAGGGGAAAATTGAAGCTTTCTTT.

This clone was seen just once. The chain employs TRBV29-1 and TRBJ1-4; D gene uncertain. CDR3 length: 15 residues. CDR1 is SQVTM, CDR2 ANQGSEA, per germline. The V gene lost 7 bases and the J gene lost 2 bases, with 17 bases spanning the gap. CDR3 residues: CSALGGRATNEKLFF. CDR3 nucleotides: TGCAGCGCATTAGGAGGGAGGGCGACTAATGAAAAACTGTTTTTT. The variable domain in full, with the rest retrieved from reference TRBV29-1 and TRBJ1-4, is SAVISQKPSRDICQRGTSLTIQCQVDSQVTMMFWYRQQPGQSLTLIATANQGSEATYESGFVIDKFPISRPNLTFSTLTVSNMSPEDSSIYLCSALGGRATNEKLFFGSGTQLSVL.

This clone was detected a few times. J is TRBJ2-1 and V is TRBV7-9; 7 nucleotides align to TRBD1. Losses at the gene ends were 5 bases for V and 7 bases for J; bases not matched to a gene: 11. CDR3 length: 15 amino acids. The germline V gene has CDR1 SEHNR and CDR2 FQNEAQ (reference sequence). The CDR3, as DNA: TGTGCCAGCAGCCGACAGGGTGGGTATATGAATGAGCAGTTCTTC. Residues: CASSRQGGYMNEQFF.

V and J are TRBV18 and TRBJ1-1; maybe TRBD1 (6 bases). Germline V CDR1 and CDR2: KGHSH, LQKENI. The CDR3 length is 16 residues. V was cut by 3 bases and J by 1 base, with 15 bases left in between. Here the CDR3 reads CASSPWTGQRNTEAFF. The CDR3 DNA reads TGTGCCAGCTCACCCTGGACCGGACAGAGGAACACTGAAGCTTTCTTT.

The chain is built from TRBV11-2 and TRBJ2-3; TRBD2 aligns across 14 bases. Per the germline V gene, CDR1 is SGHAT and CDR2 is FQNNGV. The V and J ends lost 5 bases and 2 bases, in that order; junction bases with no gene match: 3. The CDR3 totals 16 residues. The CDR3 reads CASSQGLAGATDTQYF. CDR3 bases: TGTGCCAGCAGCCAGGGACTAGCGGGAGCCACAGATACGCAGTATTTT.

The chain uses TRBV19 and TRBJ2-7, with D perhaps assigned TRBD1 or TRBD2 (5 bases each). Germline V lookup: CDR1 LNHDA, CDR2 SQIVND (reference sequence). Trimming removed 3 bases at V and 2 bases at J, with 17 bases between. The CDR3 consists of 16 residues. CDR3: CASSIASGRGAYEQYF. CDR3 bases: TGTGCCAGTAGTATTGCCTCGGGACGGGGTGCCTACGAGCAGTACTTC.

This chain's CDR3 is CASSLARNYGYTF. In DNA form, the CDR3 reads TGTGCCAGCAGCTTGGCCCGCAACTATGGCTACACCTTC. The chain is built from TRBV5-8 and TRBJ1-2, with D hard to call. V gave up 0 bases and J gave up 2 bases, with 5 bases separating them. The CDR3 loop spans 13 amino acids. Germline V lookup: CDR1 SGHTS, CDR2 YDEGEE.

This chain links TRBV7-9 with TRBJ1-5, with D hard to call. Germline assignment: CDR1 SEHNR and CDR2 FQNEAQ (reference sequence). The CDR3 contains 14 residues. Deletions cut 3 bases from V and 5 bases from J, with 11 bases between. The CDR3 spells CASSLTGRDQPQHF. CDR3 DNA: TGTGCCAGCAGCTTGACCGGGAGGGATCAGCCCCAGCATTTT.

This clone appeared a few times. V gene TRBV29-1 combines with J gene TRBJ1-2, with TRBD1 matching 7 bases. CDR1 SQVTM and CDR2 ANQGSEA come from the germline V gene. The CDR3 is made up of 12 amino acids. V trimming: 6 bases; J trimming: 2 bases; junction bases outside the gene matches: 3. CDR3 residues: CSVRQGNYGYTF. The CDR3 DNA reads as TGCAGCGTAAGACAGGGAAACTATGGCTACACCTTC.

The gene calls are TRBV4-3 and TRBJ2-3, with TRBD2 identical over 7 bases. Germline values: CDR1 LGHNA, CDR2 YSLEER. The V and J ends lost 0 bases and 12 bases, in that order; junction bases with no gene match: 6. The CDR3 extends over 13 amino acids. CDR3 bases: TGCGCCAGCAGCCAAGATCGGCTAGCGGCCCAGTATTTT. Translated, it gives CASSQDRLAAQYF.

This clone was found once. The CDR3 loop is CASSWQNQPQHF. CDR3 DNA sequence: TGTGCCAGCAGCTGGCAAAATCAGCCCCAGCATTTT. The rearrangement links TRBV7-9 to TRBJ1-5; D is ambiguous. The germline gives CDR1 SEHNR, CDR2 FQNEAQ (reference sequence). The CDR3 spans 12 residues. Trimming removed 4 bases from V and 4 bases from J, with 5 bases in between.

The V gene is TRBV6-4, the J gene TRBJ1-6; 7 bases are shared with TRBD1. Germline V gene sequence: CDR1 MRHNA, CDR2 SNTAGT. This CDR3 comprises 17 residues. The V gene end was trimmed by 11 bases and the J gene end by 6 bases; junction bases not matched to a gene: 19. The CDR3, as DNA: TGTGCCCCGAAATTTGATATCCGGGACAGCTCTAATTCACCCCTCCACTTT. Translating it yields CAPKFDIRDSSNSPLHF.

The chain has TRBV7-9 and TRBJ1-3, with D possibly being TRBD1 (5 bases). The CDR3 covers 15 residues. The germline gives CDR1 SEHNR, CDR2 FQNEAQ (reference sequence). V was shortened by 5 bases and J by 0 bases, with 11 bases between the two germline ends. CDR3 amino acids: CASSLTVTSGNTIYF. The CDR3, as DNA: TGTGCCAGCAGCCTGACAGTGACCTCTGGAAACACCATATATTTT. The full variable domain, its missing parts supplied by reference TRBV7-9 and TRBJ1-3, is DTGVSQNPRHKITKRGQNVTFRCDPISEHNRLYWYRQTLGQGPEFLTYFQNEAQLEKSRLLSDRFSAERPKGSFSTLEIQRTEQGDSAMYLCASSLTVTSGNTIYFGEGSWLTVV.

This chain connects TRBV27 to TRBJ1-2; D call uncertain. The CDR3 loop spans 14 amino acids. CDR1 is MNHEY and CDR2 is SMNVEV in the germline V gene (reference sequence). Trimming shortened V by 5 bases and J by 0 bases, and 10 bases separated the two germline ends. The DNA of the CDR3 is TGTGCCAGCAGTGCCCCTGGTACTAACTATGGCTACACCTTC. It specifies CASSAPGTNYGYTF.

Here the CDR3 reads CASSRRGPNTEAFF. The DNA for the CDR3 is TGTGCCAGCAGCCGCCGGGGCCCCAACACTGAAGCTTTCTTT. The chain recombines TRBV7-2 with TRBJ1-1, with D possibly being TRBD1 (5 bases). The V gene's germline CDR1 is SGHTA and CDR2 FQGNSA. This CDR3 contains 14 residues. V lost 5 bases and J lost 2, with 12 bases in between.

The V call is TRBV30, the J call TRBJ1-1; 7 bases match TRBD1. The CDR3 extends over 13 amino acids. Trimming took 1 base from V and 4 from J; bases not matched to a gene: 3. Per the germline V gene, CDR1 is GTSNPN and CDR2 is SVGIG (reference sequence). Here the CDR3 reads CAWSGQGGTEAFF. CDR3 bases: TGTGCCTGGAGTGGACAGGGCGGCACTGAAGCTTTCTTT.

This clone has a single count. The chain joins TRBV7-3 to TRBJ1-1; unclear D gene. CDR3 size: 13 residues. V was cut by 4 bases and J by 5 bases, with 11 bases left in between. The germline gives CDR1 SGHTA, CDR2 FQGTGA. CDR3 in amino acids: CASSYQAVTEAFF. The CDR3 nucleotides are TGTGCCAGCAGCTACCAGGCCGTGACTGAAGCTTTCTTT.

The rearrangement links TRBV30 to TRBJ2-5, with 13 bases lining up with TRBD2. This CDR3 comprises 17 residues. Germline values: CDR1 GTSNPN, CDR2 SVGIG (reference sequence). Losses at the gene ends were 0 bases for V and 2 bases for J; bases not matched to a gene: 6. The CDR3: CAWSVLRTSGGQETQYF. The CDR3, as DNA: TGTGCCTGGAGTGTACTTCGGACTAGCGGGGGTCAAGAGACCCAGTACTTC.

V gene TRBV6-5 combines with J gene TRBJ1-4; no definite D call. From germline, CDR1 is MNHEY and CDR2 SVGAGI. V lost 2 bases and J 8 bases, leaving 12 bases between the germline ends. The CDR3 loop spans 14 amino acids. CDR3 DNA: TGTGCCAGCAGTTACGGAGGGTCAGAAGAAAAACTGTTTTTT. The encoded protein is CASSYGGSEEKLFF.

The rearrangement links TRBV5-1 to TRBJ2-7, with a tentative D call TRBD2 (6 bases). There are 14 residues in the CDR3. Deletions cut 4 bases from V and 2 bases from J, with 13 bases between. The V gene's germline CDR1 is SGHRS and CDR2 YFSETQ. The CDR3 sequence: CASSPGGITYEQYF. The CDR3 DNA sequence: TGCGCCAGCAGCCCCGGGGGAATTACCTACGAGCAGTACTTC.